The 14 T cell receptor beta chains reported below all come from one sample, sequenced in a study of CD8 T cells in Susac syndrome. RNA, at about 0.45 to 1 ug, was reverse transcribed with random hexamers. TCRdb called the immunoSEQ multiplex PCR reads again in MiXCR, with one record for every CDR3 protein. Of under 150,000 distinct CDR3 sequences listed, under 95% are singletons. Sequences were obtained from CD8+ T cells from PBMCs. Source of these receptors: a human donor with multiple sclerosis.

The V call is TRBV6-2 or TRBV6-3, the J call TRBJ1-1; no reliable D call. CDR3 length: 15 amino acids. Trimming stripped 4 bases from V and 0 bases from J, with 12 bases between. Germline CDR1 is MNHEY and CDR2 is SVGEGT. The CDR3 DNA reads TGTGCCAGCAGTTCCTTTAATAATGTGAACACTGAAGCTTTCTTT. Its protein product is CASSSFNNVNTEAFF.

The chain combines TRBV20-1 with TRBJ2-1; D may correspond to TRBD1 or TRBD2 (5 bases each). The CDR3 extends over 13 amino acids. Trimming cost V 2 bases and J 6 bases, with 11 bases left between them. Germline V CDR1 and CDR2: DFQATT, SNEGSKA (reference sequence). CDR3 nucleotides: TGCAGTGCTAGACTCGTGAGGGGCAATGAGCAGTTCTTC. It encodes CSARLVRGNEQFF.

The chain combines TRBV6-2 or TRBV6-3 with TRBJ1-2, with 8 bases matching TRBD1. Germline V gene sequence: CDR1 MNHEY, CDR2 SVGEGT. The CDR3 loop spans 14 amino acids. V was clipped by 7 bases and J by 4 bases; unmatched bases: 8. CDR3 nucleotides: TGTGCCAGCACCTACGCGGGACAGGTCTATGGCTACACCTTC. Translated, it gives CASTYAGQVYGYTF.

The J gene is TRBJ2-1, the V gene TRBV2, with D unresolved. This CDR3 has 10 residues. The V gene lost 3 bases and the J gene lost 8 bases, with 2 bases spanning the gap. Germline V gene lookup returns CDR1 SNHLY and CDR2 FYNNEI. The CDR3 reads CASSDYEQFF. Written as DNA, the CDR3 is TGTGCCAGCAGTGATTATGAGCAGTTCTTC. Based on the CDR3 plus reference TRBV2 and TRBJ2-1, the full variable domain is EPEVTQTPSHQVTQMGQEVILRCVPISNHLYFYWYRQILGQKVEFLVSFYNNEISEKSEIFDDQFSVERPDGSNFTLKIRSTKLEDSAMYFCASSDYEQFFGPGTRLTVL.

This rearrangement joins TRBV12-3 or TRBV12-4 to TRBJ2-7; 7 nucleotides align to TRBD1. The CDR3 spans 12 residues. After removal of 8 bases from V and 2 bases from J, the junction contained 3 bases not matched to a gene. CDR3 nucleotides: TGTGCCAGCGGGACAGACCCCTACGAGCAGTACTTC. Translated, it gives CASGTDPYEQYF.

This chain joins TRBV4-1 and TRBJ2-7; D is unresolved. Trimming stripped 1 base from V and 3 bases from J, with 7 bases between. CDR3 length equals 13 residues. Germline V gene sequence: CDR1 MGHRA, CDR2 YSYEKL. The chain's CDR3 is CASSQGKGYEQYF. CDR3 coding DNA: TGCGCCAGCAGCCAAGGGAAGGGCTACGAGCAGTACTTC.

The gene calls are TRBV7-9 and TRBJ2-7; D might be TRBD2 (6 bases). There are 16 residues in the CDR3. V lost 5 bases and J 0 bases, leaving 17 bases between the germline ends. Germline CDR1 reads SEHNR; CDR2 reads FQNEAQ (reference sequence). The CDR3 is CASSPALARYSYEQYF. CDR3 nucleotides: TGTGCCAGCAGCCCCGCCCTAGCGCGGTACTCCTACGAGCAGTACTTC.

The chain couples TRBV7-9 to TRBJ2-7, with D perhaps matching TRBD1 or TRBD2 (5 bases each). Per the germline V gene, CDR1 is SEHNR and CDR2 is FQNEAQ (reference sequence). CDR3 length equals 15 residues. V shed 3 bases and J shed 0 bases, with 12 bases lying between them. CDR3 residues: CASSFPGTASYEQYF. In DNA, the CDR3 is TGTGCCAGCAGCTTCCCCGGGACGGCCTCCTACGAGCAGTACTTC.

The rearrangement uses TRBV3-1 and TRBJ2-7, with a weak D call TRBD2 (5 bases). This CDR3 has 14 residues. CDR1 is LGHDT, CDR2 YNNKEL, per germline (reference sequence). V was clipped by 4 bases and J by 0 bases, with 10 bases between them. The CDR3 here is CASSPDLSSYEQYF. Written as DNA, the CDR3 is TGTGCCAGCAGCCCGGACTTAAGCTCCTACGAGCAGTACTTC.

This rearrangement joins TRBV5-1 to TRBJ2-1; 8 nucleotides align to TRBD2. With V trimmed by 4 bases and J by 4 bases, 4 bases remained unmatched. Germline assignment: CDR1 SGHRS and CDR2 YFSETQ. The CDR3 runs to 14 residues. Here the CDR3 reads CASSTGLDYNEQFF. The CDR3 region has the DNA TGCGCCAGCAGCACGGGACTAGATTACAATGAGCAGTTCTTC. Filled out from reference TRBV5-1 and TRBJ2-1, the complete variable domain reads KAGVTQTPRYLIKTRGQQVTLSCSPISGHRSVSWYQQTPGQGLQFLFEYFSETQRNKGNFPGRFSGRQFSNSRSEMNVSTLELGDSALYLCASSTGLDYNEQFFGPGTRLTVL.

The CDR3 DNA reads as TGTGCCAGCAGTTACGGGGTCGGGGGCGCGGGCACTGAAGCTTTCTTT. As protein: CASSYGVGGAGTEAFF. The chain has TRBV6-5 and TRBJ1-1, with a possible D match to TRBD1 (6 bases). Trimming pared 2 bases from V and 4 bases from J, leaving 17 bases between. The germline V gene encodes CDR1 MNHEY and CDR2 SVGAGI. CDR3 length equals 16 residues.

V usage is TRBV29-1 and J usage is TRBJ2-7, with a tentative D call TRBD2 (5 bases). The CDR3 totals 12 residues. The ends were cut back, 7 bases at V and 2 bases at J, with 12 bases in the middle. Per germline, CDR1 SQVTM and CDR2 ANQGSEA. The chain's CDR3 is CSDVDLAYEQYF. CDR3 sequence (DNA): TGCAGCGATGTGGACTTAGCCTACGAGCAGTACTTC.

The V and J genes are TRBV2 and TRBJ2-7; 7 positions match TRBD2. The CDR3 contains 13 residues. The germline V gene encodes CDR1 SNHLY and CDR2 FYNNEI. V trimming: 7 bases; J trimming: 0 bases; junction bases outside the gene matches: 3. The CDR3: CASTGGYSYEQYF. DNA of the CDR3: TGTGCCAGCACCGGGGGGTACTCCTACGAGCAGTACTTC.

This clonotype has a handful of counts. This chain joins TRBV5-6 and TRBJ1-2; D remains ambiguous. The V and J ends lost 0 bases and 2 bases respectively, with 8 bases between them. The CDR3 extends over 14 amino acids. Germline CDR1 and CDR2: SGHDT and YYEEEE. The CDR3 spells CASSLVGSNYGYTF. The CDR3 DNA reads TGTGCCAGCAGCTTGGTGGGCAGCAACTATGGCTACACCTTC.